This T cell receptor (beta chain) appears in the sequencing data of a study of blood T cell repertoires in COVID-19. Study information: Whether acute or convalescent, the COVID-19 samples came from the United States, Italy and Spain.

Data came from immunoSEQ multiplex PCR; TCRdb stores just in-frame clones and leaves some out. The data show 250,000 to 300,000 clones, around 82% seen once. Specimen: peripheral blood. The TCR comes from a man aged 80 or over with acute or convalescent COVID-19.

The CDR3 sequence is CASSLALAGTYEQYF. The CDR3 DNA is TGTGCCAGCAGCTTAGCCCTAGCGGGCACCTACGAGCAGTACTTC. The rearrangement joins TRBV7-8 to TRBJ2-7; 8 bases are shared with TRBD2. The CDR3 is made up of 15 amino acids. The V gene end was trimmed by 0 bases and the J gene end by 2 bases; junction bases not matched to a gene: 3. Germline CDR1 is SGHVS and CDR2 is FQNEAQ.